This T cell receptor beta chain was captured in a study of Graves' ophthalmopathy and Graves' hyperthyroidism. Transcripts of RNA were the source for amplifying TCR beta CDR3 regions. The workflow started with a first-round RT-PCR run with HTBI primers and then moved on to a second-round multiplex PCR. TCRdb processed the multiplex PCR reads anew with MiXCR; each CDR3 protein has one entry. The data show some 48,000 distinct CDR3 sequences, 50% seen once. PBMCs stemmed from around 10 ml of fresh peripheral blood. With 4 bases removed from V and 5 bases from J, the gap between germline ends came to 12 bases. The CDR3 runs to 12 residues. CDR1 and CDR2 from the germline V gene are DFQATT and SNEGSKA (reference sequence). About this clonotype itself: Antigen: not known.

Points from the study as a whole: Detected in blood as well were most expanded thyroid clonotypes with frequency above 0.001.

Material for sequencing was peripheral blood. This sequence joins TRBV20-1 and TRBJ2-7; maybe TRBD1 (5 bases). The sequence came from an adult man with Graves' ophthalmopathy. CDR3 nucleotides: TGCAGTGCTATCCAGCAGGGTGACGAGCAGTACTTC. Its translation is CSAIQQGDEQYF.